This T cell receptor (beta chain) derives from a study of radiation and T cells in renal cell carcinoma. Findings and limits, study-wide: Without pretreatment biopsies, baseline tumor clonotype presence was undetermined.

Only in-frame clones appear in the TCRdb table, and some are missing; sequencing was by immunoSEQ multiplex PCR. The sample lists about 150,000 clones, about 85% occurring once. Time point defined: baseline pretreatment blood. Treatment indicated: 15 Gy SBRT to primary tumor, nephrectomy 4 weeks later. Blood was sampled at baseline, 2 weeks and 4 weeks after SBRT. About this clone: Its antigen is undetermined.

Germline V gives CDR1 SNHLY, CDR2 FYNNEI. V was clipped by 6 bases and J by 2 bases, with 8 bases between them. This CDR3 has 13 residues. This clonotype was sampled from a woman in her seventies with renal cell carcinoma. The chain couples TRBV2 to TRBJ2-4; D not certain. Specimen: blood, collected from a patient whose treatment included radiotherapy and nephrectomy. The DNA for the CDR3 is TGTGCCAGCAGCGTAGGGACCAAAAACATTCAGTACTTC. This encodes CASSVGTKNIQYF. Together with reference TRBV2 and TRBJ2-4, the CDR3 gives the full variable domain: EPEVTQTPSHQVTQMGQEVILRCVPISNHLYFYWYRQILGQKVEFLVSFYNNEISEKSEIFDDQFSVERPDGSNFTLKIRSTKLEDSAMYFCASSVGTKNIQYFGAGTRLSVL.